This TCR beta chain was recovered during a study of blood T cell repertoires in COVID-19. Study at large: In each case, the material was cDNA or gDNA derived from T cells, B-cell-depleted T cells, or PBMCs.

The CDR3 totals 14 residues. The germline gives CDR1 SGHVS, CDR2 FQNEAQ. J was trimmed by 2 bases and V by 1 base; bases with no gene match: 0. Profiling relied on immunoSEQ multiplex PCR, and the TCRdb table lists in-frame clones only, not all of them. The sample has hundreds of thousands of clones; roughly 89% are singletons. J is TRBJ2-7 and V is TRBV7-8, with 9 bases lining up with TRBD1. This TCR derives from a woman between 25 and 40 years old with active or convalescent COVID-19. Input material: peripheral blood. The CDR3 DNA reads as TGTGCCAGCAGCTTAGACAGGGGGCCCTACGAGCAGTACTTC. Its translation: CASSLDRGPYEQYF. Full variable domain (missing parts from reference TRBV7-8 and TRBJ2-7): GAGVSQSPRYKVAKRGQDVALRCDPISGHVSLFWYQQALGQGPEFLTYFQNEAQLDKSGLPSDRFFAERPEGSVSTLKIQRTQQEDSAVYLCASSLDRGPYEQYFGPGTRLTVT.